These 9 T cell receptor beta chains were all obtained from the same sample, sequenced in a study of T cell repertoires in aging, cancer and after chemotherapy. Peripheral blood genomic DNA, not sorted cells or RNA, was the template. Rearranged V-D-J TRB sequences were amplified with a mixed TRB-A/B primer pool. TCRdb processed the multiplex PCR reads anew with MiXCR; each CDR3 protein has one entry. Here the sample spans thousands of distinct CDR3 sequences, roughly 39% being singletons. The sequenced material came from blood. All receptors derive from a human donor with a blood cancer.

Only a few counts were recorded for this clonotype. The rearrangement uses TRBV6-5 and TRBJ1-2, with TRBD1 matching 8 bases. Germline CDR1 is MNHEY and CDR2 is SVGAGI. J lost 4 bases, V lost 6 bases, and 7 bases had no gene match. The CDR3 has 14 residues. The CDR3 loop is CASSGDRSSYGYTF. The CDR3 DNA follows: TGTGCCAGCAGCGGGGACAGGTCGTCCTATGGCTACACCTTC.

This clonotype turned up a few times. The rearrangement links TRBV30 to TRBJ2-2; D uncertain. Germline CDR1 and CDR2: GTSNPN and SVGIG (reference sequence). Trimming pared 5 bases from V and 5 bases from J, leaving 3 bases between. The CDR3 spans 10 residues. The CDR3 DNA reads TGTGCCTGGGGGACCGGGGAGCTGTTTTTT. It yields the protein CAWGTGELFF.

This clonotype was recorded a few times. The chain couples TRBV19 to TRBJ1-6; TRBD1 matches 7 bases. The V and J ends lost 6 bases and 3 bases, in that order; junction bases with no gene match: 11. The CDR3 has 17 amino acids. Germline loops: CDR1 LNHDA, CDR2 SQIVND (reference sequence). CDR3 sequence (DNA): TGTGCCAGTAGATCCCTAATAGGGGGCGGCTATAATTCACCCCTCCACTTT. Translating it yields CASRSLIGGGYNSPLHF.

The chain carries TRBV7-9 and TRBJ2-5; D possibly matches TRBD1 or TRBD2 (5 bases each). The CDR3 loop spans 14 amino acids. Per germline, CDR1 SEHNR and CDR2 FQNEAQ (reference sequence). V was clipped by 5 bases and J by 5 bases, with 15 bases between them. This CDR3 is CASSLDGGLETQYF. CDR3 bases: TGTGCCAGCAGCCTGGATGGGGGTTTGGAGACCCAGTACTTC.

This clonotype was counted only a few times. The rearrangement uses TRBV27 and TRBJ1-2; D remains ambiguous. The V gene's germline CDR1 is MNHEY and CDR2 SMNVEV (reference sequence). Trimming shortened V by 3 bases and J by 3 bases, and 17 bases separated the two germline ends. The CDR3 covers 16 residues. The CDR3 region has the DNA TGTGCCAGCAGTTTGAGCATAGCGACCCTTTACTATGGCTACACCTTC. It specifies CASSLSIATLYYGYTF.

The chain is built from TRBV6-1 and TRBJ2-7; maybe TRBD1 (6 bases). Germline CDR1 reads MNHNS; CDR2 reads SASEGT. V lost 2 bases to trimming and J lost 5 bases, with 10 bases between them. This CDR3 is 13 amino acids long. The CDR3 sequence is CASSETGFHEQYV. The CDR3 DNA sequence: TGTGCCAGCAGTGAAACAGGGTTCCACGAGCAGTACGTC.

This chain connects TRBV6-5 to TRBJ2-7, with D possibly being TRBD1 (6 bases). Germline CDR1 is MNHEY and CDR2 is SVGAGI. CDR3 length: 14 residues. The germline V and J ends were trimmed by 6 bases and 9 bases, with 21 bases remaining between them. The CDR3 DNA sequence: TGTGCCAGCAGCCAGGGACACGGAAGGGGCTTGCAGTACGTC. Encoded protein: CASSQGHGRGLQYV.

The chain is built from TRBV12-3 or TRBV12-4 and TRBJ1-2; the match to TRBD1 covers 7 bases. Trimming cost V 7 bases and J 6 bases; bases outside gene matches: 5. The CDR3 spans 12 residues. The CDR3 DNA reads TGTGCCAGCAATTCGAGGGGGCATGGCTACACCTTC. This translates into CASNSRGHGYTF.

The chain carries TRBV27 and TRBJ1-2; D not resolved. This CDR3 has 13 amino acids. V was cut by 2 bases and J by 8 bases, with 12 bases left in between. Germline CDR1 is MNHEY and CDR2 is SMNVEV (reference sequence). This CDR3 is CASSLKRFDGYTF. The CDR3 nucleotides read TGTGCCAGCAGTTTAAAACGATTCGACGGCTACACCTTC.